What follows are 8 T cell receptor beta chains derived from one specimen sequenced in a study of blood T cell repertoires in COVID-19. Here immunoSEQ multiplex PCR was the method, and the copy in TCRdb shows in-frame clones only, minus some. The table records some 490,000 clones, over 75% of them present only once. Source material: peripheral blood. The origin of the receptors is a human donor in a cohort sampled during active COVID-19.

The chain recombines TRBV7-2 with TRBJ1-4; the D is unclear. The CDR3 sequence is 16 residues long. The V end was cut by 1 base, the J end by 3 bases, with 12 bases between. Germline assignment: CDR1 SGHTA and CDR2 FQGNSA. CDR3 in DNA: TGTGCCAGCAGCTTAGGATCCGACGGGGCTAATGAAAAACTGTTTTTT. Its translation: CASSLGSDGANEKLFF. Together with reference TRBV7-2 and TRBJ1-4, the CDR3 gives the full variable domain: GAGVSQSPSNKVTEKGKDVELRCDPISGHTALYWYRQSLGQGLEFLIYFQGNSAPDKSGLPSDRFSAERTGGSVSTLTIQRTQQEDSAVYLCASSLGSDGANEKLFFGSGTQLSVL.

V usage is TRBV28 and J usage is TRBJ2-4; 9 bases line up with TRBD1. The CDR3 has 13 residues. J gave up 7 bases and V 6 bases, and 4 bases lay outside the gene matches. Germline-derived CDR1 and CDR2 are MDHEN and SYDVKM. This CDR3 reads CASSLGQGNIQYF. CDR3 coding DNA: TGTGCCAGCAGCCTCGGACAGGGGAACATTCAGTACTTC.

The genes are TRBV6-5 and TRBJ2-7; no definite D call. Trimming left V 5 bases short and J 1 base short, with 15 bases between. The germline V gene encodes CDR1 MNHEY and CDR2 SVGAGI. The CDR3 sequence is 15 residues long. CDR3 residues: CASSPVVSYSYEQYF. As DNA, the CDR3 is TGTGCCAGCAGTCCCGTAGTGAGTTATTCCTACGAGCAGTACTTC.

This clone was recorded once. This chain links TRBV3-1 (or the pseudogene TRBV3-2) with TRBJ1-1; no definite D call. Trimming left V 1 base short and J 3 bases short, with 15 bases between. The germline CDR1 and CDR2 sequences are LGHDT and YNNKEL (reference sequence). The CDR3 spans 16 residues. The CDR3 spells CASSQAREGVDTEAFF. The CDR3, as DNA: TGTGCCAGCAGCCAAGCTCGAGAGGGAGTTGACACTGAAGCTTTCTTT.

This sequence joins TRBV18 and TRBJ1-5; no clear D. This CDR3 comprises 13 residues. Germline V gene sequence: CDR1 KGHSH, CDR2 LQKENI. V was pared by 8 bases and J by 8 bases, with 16 bases between. The CDR3 nucleotides are TGTGCCAGCCAAGGCGAACGGGAGGAGCCCCAGCATTTT. Its protein product is CASQGEREEPQHF.

The chain combines TRBV2 with TRBJ2-7; 9 bases are shared with TRBD2. The length of the CDR3 is 14 residues. In germline, CDR1 is SNHLY, CDR2 FYNNEI. Germline trimming cut 7 bases from V and 2 bases from J; bases unmatched to any gene: 6. CDR3 loop: CASNSGLAPYEQYF. CDR3 DNA sequence: TGTGCCAGCAATTCGGGACTAGCACCCTACGAGCAGTACTTC.

On this clone: Other DNA sequences of this sample code for an identical CDR3. This chain joins TRBV27 and TRBJ1-5, with 8 bases lining up with TRBD1. J gave up 4 bases and V 8 bases, and 1 base lay outside the gene matches. The CDR3 has 12 amino acids. Germline lookup yields CDR1 MNHEY and CDR2 SMNVEV (reference sequence). The CDR3 sequence: CASRTGNQPQHF. CDR3 DNA: TGTGCCAGCCGGACAGGGAATCAGCCCCAGCATTTT.

The chain is built from TRBV7-9 and TRBJ1-2, with TRBD1 as a possible D gene (6 bases). The CDR3 length is 15 residues. The V gene's germline CDR1 is SEHNR and CDR2 FQNEAQ (reference sequence). Deletions cut 2 bases from V and 4 bases from J, with 14 bases between. The CDR3 reads CASSLREGGSYGYTF. CDR3 in DNA: TGTGCCAGCAGCTTAAGGGAGGGGGGGAGCTATGGCTACACCTTC.